This T cell receptor beta chain is drawn from a study of T cells in Graves' hyperthyroidism and ophthalmopathy. To note about this clonotype: Antigen: not known.

V lost 1 base and J lost 0; bases outside the gene matches: 9. Germline V gene data show CDR1 as SEHNR and CDR2 as FQNEAQ (reference sequence). The CDR3 length is 19 residues. Exclusions: uncontrolled infection, other autoimmune disease, pregnancy, lactation. Diagnosing involved the use of clinical symptoms, serum thyroxine and TRAb, thyroid ultrasound and orbital computed tomography. Study-wide results and caveats: Blood samples included most of the expanded thyroid clonotypes exceeding 0.001. Ophthalmopathy was predicted by the model a median of approximately 6.6 months ahead of onset.

RNA transcripts yielded amplified TCR beta CDR3 regions. The HTBI primer set served for first-round RT-PCR of the TCR CDR3. TCRdb reprocessed the multiplex PCR reads with MiXCR, giving one entry per CDR3 protein. The top ten hold around 17% of the sample, which has over 500,000 distinct CDR3 sequences, 17% seen once. The rearrangement uses TRBV7-9 and TRBJ2-1, with 10 nucleotides matching TRBD2. Sequences were obtained from blood. The receptor was isolated from a woman younger than 30 with Graves' ophthalmopathy. CDR3 bases: TGTGCCAGCAGCTTAGTAGGGACTAGCGCGCCGAGCTCCTACAATGAGCAGTTCTTC. Translated, it gives CASSLVGTSAPSSYNEQFF.